This entry is about one TCR beta chain. Its antigen is unknown. This entry comes from a study of cytomegalovirus exposure and HLA in healthy donors. Overall study results and limits: For most TCR beta V segments, an earlier analysis put the productive rate at about 87% or about 30% of the time. A later analysis found most CMV-associated TCR beta chains apparently HLA-restricted.

In the PCR, 60 Vbeta and 13 Jbeta primers were used. Here immunoSEQ multiplex PCR was the method, and the copy in TCRdb shows in-frame clones only, minus some. Of around 100,000 clones listed, about 81% are singletons. Germline CDR1 SEHNR, CDR2 FQNEAQ (reference sequence). V lost 2 bases and J lost 0; bases outside the gene matches: 7. This CDR3 has 16 residues. Sequencing used PBMCs. J is TRBJ2-7 and V is TRBV7-9; TRBD2 matches 7 bases. The clonotype originates from a man between 35 and 55 years old in good health and CMV-seropositive. Here the CDR3 reads CASSLSGGKSSYEQYF. CDR3 in DNA: TGTGCCAGCAGCTTATCGGGAGGTAAAAGCTCCTACGAGCAGTACTTC.